These T cell receptor beta chains were read from a single sample in a study of T cell repertoires in ileal Crohn's disease. Using immunoSEQ multiplex PCR, the repertoire was profiled, and TCRdb retains in-frame clones only, with some absent. The sample has fewer than 20,000 clones, 60% seen once. Specimen: ileal tissue. These receptors came from an adult with Crohn's disease. The CDR3 runs from the conserved cysteine through the conserved F or W. The D gene is left open where the match is weak. Only part of the rows carry a size: once, few, many, or a class if the clone is expanded.

>-|TRBJ2-2|-|14|TRBV19
CASSIELTAGELFF
TGTGCCAGTAGTATAGAGCTTACGGCCGGGGAGCTGTTTTTT
>-|TRBJ2-7|-|15|TRBV7-8
CASTHEAHGTYEQYF
TGTGCCAGCACCCACGAAGCCCACGGGACCTACGAGCAGTACTTC
>-|TRBJ2-6|-|17|TRBV7-2
CASSSRGTASGANVLTF
TGTGCCAGCAGCAGTCGGGGAACAGCCTCTGGGGCCAACGTCCTGACTTTC
>-|TRBJ1-1|once|12|TRBV5-4
CASSLTGTEAFF
TGTGCCAGCAGCTTGACAGGGACTGAAGCTTTCTTT
>-|TRBJ2-1|few|17|TRBV7-9
CASSLDRGSRSYNEQFF
TGTGCCAGCAGCTTAGACCGGGGGAGTCGCTCCTACAATGAGCAGTTCTTC
>-|TRBJ1-2|-|12|TRBV29-1
CSVIGLGYGYTF
TGCAGCGTCATTGGCCTAGGCTATGGCTACACCTTC
>TRBD2|TRBJ2-1|-|18|TRBV7-8
CASSSLAGSGRARNEQFF
TGTGCCAGCAGCTCCCTTGCGGGAAGCGGGAGGGCCAGAAATGAGCAGTTCTTC
>TRBD1|TRBJ2-7|-|14|TRBV5-1
CASSLAGTGSEQYF
TGCGCCAGCAGCTTGGCCGGGACAGGGAGCGAGCAGTACTTC
>TRBD2|TRBJ2-1|-|15|TRBV7-3
CASSKDPSGGNEQFF
TGTGCCAGCAGCAAGGACCCTTCGGGGGGCAATGAGCAGTTCTTC
>TRBD2|TRBJ2-5|-|16|TRBV10-1
CASSRGLAGGEETQYF
TGCGCCAGCAGTCGCGGACTAGCGGGAGGAGAAGAGACCCAGTACTTC
>TRBD2|TRBJ2-7|few|15|TRBV28
CASSLRLAGSYEQYF
TGTGCCAGCAGTTTAAGACTAGCGGGGTCCTACGAGCAGTACTTC
>-|TRBJ2-2|-|15|TRBV6-5
CASSLGVMLTGELFF
TGTGCCAGCAGTTTAGGGGTGATGTTGACCGGGGAGCTGTTTTTT
>TRBD1|TRBJ2-1|-|16|TRBV7-9
CASSTRQGVVTNEQFF
TGTGCCAGCAGCACGCGACAGGGAGTCGTGACCAATGAGCAGTTCTTC
>TRBD2|TRBJ2-2|few|16|TRBV2
CASRQAGGTNTGELFF
TGTGCCAGCAGACAAGCGGGAGGGACGAACACCGGGGAGCTGTTTTTT
>-|TRBJ2-3|-|13|TRBV27
CASSLTLWDTQYF
TGTGCCAGCAGTTTAACCCTATGGGATACGCAGTATTTT
>-|TRBJ1-1|-|13|TRBV7-9
CASSPNKNTEAFF
TGTGCCAGCAGCCCAAACAAGAACACTGAAGCTTTCTTT
>TRBD2|TRBJ2-7|-|12|TRBV6-5
CATRDYPYEQYF
TGTGCCACCAGGGACTATCCCTACGAGCAGTACTTC
>TRBD2|TRBJ2-3|-|14|TRBV5-4
CASSPSGSWDTQYF
TGTGCCAGCAGCCCAAGCGGGAGCTGGGATACGCAGTATTTT
>-|TRBJ1-5|-|14|TRBV2
CASSSTYSNQPQHF
TGTGCCAGCAGCTCCACCTATAGCAATCAGCCCCAGCATTTT
>-|TRBJ1-1|-|12|TRBV7-9
CASSAGYTEAFF
TGTGCCAGCAGCGCAGGGTACACTGAAGCTTTCTTT
>-|TRBJ2-3|-|16|TRBV4-2
CASSQSLATGTDTQYF
TGTGCCAGCAGCCAATCGCTAGCAACCGGCACAGATACGCAGTATTTT
>TRBD2|TRBJ2-1|-|15|TRBV4-1
CASSPVTSGYNEQFF
TGCGCCAGCAGCCCCGTGACTAGCGGCTACAATGAGCAGTTCTTC
>-|TRBJ2-7|-|16|TRBV15
CATSRDKDRPSYEQYF
TGTGCCACCAGCAGAGATAAAGACAGACCGTCCTACGAGCAGTACTTC
>TRBD2|TRBJ2-7|-|16|TRBV4-1
CASSQEGDTSGYEQYF
TGCGCCAGCAGCCAAGAAGGGGATACTAGCGGCTACGAGCAGTACTTC
>-|TRBJ1-2|few|14|TRBV19
CASRTGTSNYGYTF
TGTGCCAGTAGGACCGGGACATCTAACTATGGCTACACCTTC
>TRBD2|TRBJ2-7|few|17|TRBV7-2
CASSPRSTSGRGSEQYF
TGTGCCAGCAGCCCCCGCTCGACTAGCGGGAGAGGTAGCGAGCAGTACTTC
>-|TRBJ1-1|-|14|TRBV7-6
CASSLSGLNTEAFF
TGTGCCAGCAGCTTATCGGGATTGAACACTGAAGCTTTCTTT
>TRBD2|TRBJ2-3|-|16|TRBV7-9
CASSLGLAGVIDTQYF
TGTGCCAGCAGCTTAGGACTGGCGGGAGTAATAGATACGCAGTATTTT
>-|TRBJ1-4|-|14|TRBV5-1
CASSLGGAGEKLFF
TGCGCCAGCAGCTTAGGGGGGGCTGGTGAAAAACTGTTTTTT
>-|TRBJ1-2|few|13|TRBV30
CAWSAGDFYGYTF
TGTGCCTGGAGTGCCGGTGACTTCTATGGCTACACCTTC
>-|TRBJ2-6|-|12|TRBV5-4
CASSRGLDLLTF
TGTGCCAGCAGCCGCGGGCTCGACCTTCTGACTTTC
>-|TRBJ2-2|-|13|TRBV28
CASSPRFGGELFF
TGTGCCAGCAGCCCTCGGTTTGGCGGGGAGCTGTTTTTT
>-|TRBJ2-2|-|15|TRBV5-1
CASSAIFGGGGELFF
TGCGCCAGCAGCGCTATTTTTGGAGGTGGCGGGGAGCTGTTTTTT
>-|TRBJ2-1|once|16|TRBV2
CASSEAQRSSYNEQFF
TGTGCCAGCAGTGAAGCTCAGAGGAGCTCCTACAATGAGCAGTTCTTC
>TRBD1|TRBJ2-7|-|15|TRBV28
CASSSSAGGIYEQYF
TGTGCCAGCAGTTCCTCGGCAGGGGGCATTTACGAGCAGTACTTC
>-|TRBJ2-5|-|15|TRBV2
CASGQGEARGETQYF
TGTGCCAGCGGGCAGGGGGAGGCTCGGGGAGAGACCCAGTACTTC
>-|TRBJ1-5|once|15|TRBV4-3
CASSPGPGGNQPQHF
TGCGCCAGCAGCCCCGGCCCGGGAGGCAATCAGCCCCAGCATTTT
>-|TRBJ2-1|-|13|TRBV7-6
CASADGTYNEQFF
TGTGCCAGCGCTGACGGGACCTACAATGAGCAGTTCTTC
>TRBD2|TRBJ2-1|-|13|TRBV29-1
CSVSGGGYNEQFF
TGCAGCGTTAGCGGGGGTGGCTACAATGAGCAGTTCTTC
>-|TRBJ1-1|-|15|TRBV7-3
CASSLTGGGNTEAFF
TGTGCCAGCAGCTTAACGGGGGGGGGAAACACTGAAGCTTTCTTT
>TRBD1|TRBJ1-1|-|12|TRBV2
CASSVRQGEAFF
TGTGCCAGCAGTGTGCGACAGGGTGAAGCTTTCTTT
>-|TRBJ2-7|-|14|TRBV2
CASAFRVSLYEQYF
TGTGCCAGCGCTTTCCGGGTCTCACTGTACGAGCAGTACTTC